This entry describes one T cell receptor (beta chain). Its antigen remains undetermined. No much larger clone is present one base from it, and per-base qualities are unavailable. This sample stems from a study of T cell responses to AZD1222 COVID-19 vaccine (dated by TCRdb to the early 2020s). Study-level background: TCR sequencing was performed for about 250 trial participants, of whom roughly 200 were given two doses of AZD1222 and around 26 were given two doses of MenACWY control vaccine. Enrollment into the trials was organized by age into subgroups of 18-55, 56-69 and 70-plus years, and those subgroups contained roughly 140, 27 and 60 TCR-sequenced participants, respectively. General findings and caveats noted by the study authors: A significant rise in spike-specific TCR breadth and depth was observed after two AZD1222 doses relative to day 0 and relative to MenACWY recipients. Because no day 14 peak-response samples were available, the repertoires could be characterized only after the peak T cell response. Conclusions about previously exposed vaccinees are limited because only five to seven AZD1222 recipients were SARS-CoV-2 seropositive at baseline. The vaccine-associated CD4 TCRs covered the entire spike protein, and the dominant responses fell in regions 160-218 and 743-854. Most participants were white British and females outnumbered males, and the authors suggested that clonal diversity may have been underestimated. Reportedly, almost half of the unique spike-specific TCRs recognized epitopes lying outside the regions that are mutated in the B.1.351 and B.1.1.7 variants. In the small 56-69-year group, the increase in depth fell short of significance, most likely because of low power.

The CDR3 regions of human TCRbeta chains were analyzed by immunosequencing. Processing in the source paper ran as follows. TCRs in the repertoires were compared against a reference library of SARS-CoV-2-specific TCRs that had been generated with the MIRA antigen-specificity platform. Breadth meant the fraction of unique TCRs that were SARS-CoV-2-associated, whereas depth meant the fraction of total T cells that were SARS-CoV-2-associated. Using the MIRA data, every spike-specific TCR was mapped to the spike region that the TCR reacted to and assigned to either a CD4 or a CD8 class. Log10-transformed breadth and depth values were compared by one-way ANOVA with Sidak's multiple comparisons tests. In its TCRdb copy, this immuneACCESS table keeps in-frame sequences only and misses some clones. Where compared with another copy, unresolved V genes explain less than half of these, and the others have no known cause. That table supplies the V and J calls and clone size; D and trimming were determined from the DNA. This sample holds 95,000 to 100,000 clones; around 87% were observed only once. The leading ten clones occupy 10% of the sample.

The time point label corresponds to: about 28 days (+/-7) after the second vaccine dose. AZD1222 recipients with second doses at about 4 weeks or about 12 weeks were pooled, because spike-specific TCR depth and breadth did not differ between schedules. Vaccinee samples were obtained from the UK trials COV001 and COV002, which included a single-blind randomized controlled phase 2/3 trial of AZD1222 (ChAdOx1 nCoV-19) in healthy adults. For TCRbeta chain sequencing, PBMC samples from trial participants were taken at day 0 and at day 28 after the second dose. Measured from the cysteine to the phenylalanine, the CDR3 is 14 residues long. Kept here is only the CDR3 DNA, which spans 42 bases and is read in frame from base 1. For CDR1 and CDR2, the germline V gene lists SGHRS and YFSETQ. From V the trimming removes 4 bases and from J it removes 8 bases, while the gene matches leave 10 bases of the junction unaccounted for.

The chain is assembled from TRBV5-1 and TRBJ2-3, with TRBD2 matching 7 junction bases. The sequences come from peripheral blood, collected 28 days after the second AZD1222 dose. The sequence was obtained from an adult who received the AZD1222 COVID-19 vaccine. Here is the DNA: TGCGCCAGCAGCCCACTGGTAAGGGAGGGTACGCAGTATTTT. Translated, it gives CASSPLVREGTQYF.